This T cell receptor (beta chain) was recorded in a study of naive and memory T cell subsets. The study's findings and limits: Over 90% of naive TCR sequences appeared only once, unlike memory subsets.

This CDR3 region has 11 residues. V gave up 3 bases and J gave up 4 bases, with 6 bases separating them. Germline-derived CDR1 and CDR2 are SQVTM and ANQGSEA. Both TRBC1 and TRBC2 were covered by a beta constant-region primer of two equimolar oligonucleotides. Four rounds of PCR amplified the ligated cDNA using nested alpha and beta constant-region primers plus SP2. A 12-nucleotide UMI and the SP2 primer were added to the cDNA 3' end by oligonucleotide ligation. Each CDR3 protein is one row after TCRdb ran MiXCR on the UMI-ligation and nested PCR reads. The sample shows about 120,000 distinct CDR3 sequences, 35% to 40% of them seen only once. With respect to this clonotype: As yet, its antigen is unknown.

This sequence originates from a human donor in good health. The chain combines TRBV29-1 with TRBJ2-5; tentatively, D is TRBD2 (6 bases). The material sequenced was central memory CD4+ T cells from blood. CDR3: CSVEEGETQYF. The CDR3 bases are TGCAGCGTTGAGGAGGGAGAGACCCAGTACTTC.